One sample yielded the 23 T cell receptor beta chains listed below, sequenced in a study of blood T cell repertoires in COVID-19 (dated by TCRdb to 2018 to 2020). To prepare the library, the immunoSEQ multiplex PCR assay was applied. TCRdb limited this immuneACCESS table to in-frame rearrangements with V and J called. A share of clones is missing; checked studies link under half to unresolved V genes, and the rest is unexplained. This sample has some 530,000 clones in its table, and roughly nine tenths of those were observed once. 8% to 9.5% of the sample goes to the ten largest clones. The sample was PBMCs or T cells enriched from blood (not recorded which). The receptors derive from a woman in her sixties who had recovered from COVID-19.

The chain couples TRBV5-5 to TRBJ1-2, with D uncertain. This CDR3 is built from 13 residues. Deletions cut 2 bases from V and 2 bases from J, with 7 bases between. Germline lookup yields CDR1 SGHKS and CDR2 YYEKEE (reference sequence). CDR3 amino acids: CASSFWENYGYTF. CDR3 nucleotide sequence: TGTGCCAGCAGCTTTTGGGAGAACTATGGCTACACCTTC. Looking up the rest from reference TRBV5-5 and TRBJ1-2 gives the full variable domain: DAGVTQSPTHLIKTRGQQVTLRCSPISGHKSVSWYQQVLGQGPQFIFQYYEKEERGRGNFPDRFSARQFPNYSSELNVNALLLGDSALYLCASSFWENYGYTFGSGTRLTVV.

The chain carries TRBV24-1 and TRBJ1-1; no clear D. The germline gives CDR1 KGHDR, CDR2 SFDVKD. The V and J ends lost 2 bases and 0 bases respectively, with 18 bases between them. The CDR3 length is 18 residues. The CDR3 coding sequence is TGTGCCACCAGTGATTGTCCCCCGGTGAGGCACCTGAACACTGAAGCTTTCTTT. Translation: CATSDCPPVRHLNTEAFF.

This sequence joins TRBV18 and TRBJ1-1, with 7 bases matching TRBD1. The CDR3 loop spans 16 amino acids. V shed 3 bases, J shed 3 bases, and the junction held 10 bases outside the gene matches. The germline V gene has CDR1 KGHSH and CDR2 LQKENI. CDR3 protein: CASSPLGGPGDTEAFF. The CDR3 bases are TGTGCCAGCTCACCTTTAGGGGGCCCGGGGGACACTGAAGCTTTCTTT.

The genes are TRBV10-2 and TRBJ2-2; 14 bases line up with TRBD2. The junction had 4 bases not matched to a gene; V was cut back by 7 bases and J by 3 bases. The CDR3 sequence is 16 residues long. Germline V gene sequence: CDR1 WSHSY, CDR2 SAAADI. The CDR3 loop is CASKTSGGVDTGELFF. The CDR3 DNA reads as TGCGCCAGCAAGACTAGCGGGGGGGTAGACACCGGGGAGCTGTTTTTT.

J is TRBJ2-7 and V is TRBV29-1; tentative D call: TRBD1 (5 bases). V was trimmed by 6 bases and J by 6 bases, leaving 18 bases between them. This CDR3 region has 13 residues. Germline CDR1 is SQVTM and CDR2 is ANQGSEA. CDR3 bases: TGCAGCGTCGCTAGGGGAAACCCCCTCGAGCAGTACTTC. Protein sequence: CSVARGNPLEQYF.

The rearrangement links TRBV30 to TRBJ1-2; 10 nucleotides match TRBD1. V lost 2 bases, J lost 8 bases, and 11 bases stayed unmatched. Germline CDR1 and CDR2: GTSNPN and SVGIG (reference sequence). The CDR3 contains 15 residues. The chain's CDR3 is CAWSLPGTGAGGYTF. The CDR3 DNA follows: TGTGCCTGGAGTCTTCCTGGGACAGGGGCCGGGGGCTACACCTTC. Full variable domain (outside the CDR3, taken from reference TRBV30 and TRBJ1-2): SQTIHQWPATLVQPVGSPLSLECTVEGTSNPNLYWYRQAAGRGLQLLFYSVGIGQISSEVPQNLSASRPQDRQFILSSKKLLLSDSGFYLCAWSLPGTGAGGYTFGSGTRLTVV.

This rearrangement joins TRBV6-1 to TRBJ1-2, with D perhaps matching TRBD1 (6 bases). From germline, CDR1 is MNHNS and CDR2 SASEGT. The CDR3 has 14 residues. V dropped 3 bases and J dropped 6 bases, with 14 bases sitting between them. The CDR3 sequence: CASSETRGGDGYTF. The CDR3 bases are TGTGCCAGCAGTGAGACCAGGGGTGGGGATGGCTACACCTTC.

V is TRBV6-5 and J is TRBJ1-6, with D unclear. The CDR3 covers 14 residues. The ends were cut back, 10 bases at V and 10 bases at J, with 20 bases in the middle. Per germline, CDR1 MNHEY and CDR2 SVGAGI. This CDR3 is CATNLLGTGSPLHF. As DNA, the CDR3 is TGTGCCACCAACCTGTTGGGAACGGGATCACCCCTCCACTTT.

The chain joins TRBV19 to TRBJ1-2, with no clear D. Germline V gene data show CDR1 as LNHDA and CDR2 as SQIVND (reference sequence). V lost 1 base to trimming and J lost 4 bases, with 10 bases between them. The CDR3 loop spans 14 amino acids. The CDR3 DNA reads as TGTGCCAGTAGTATAGGAGCCGCCTCCTATGGCTACACCTTC. Translation gives CASSIGAASYGYTF.

The chain has TRBV27 and TRBJ2-1; 13 positions agree with TRBD2. The CDR3 has 21 residues. V was clipped by 5 bases and J by 4 bases; unmatched bases: 20. CDR1 and CDR2 from the germline V gene are MNHEY and SMNVEV (reference sequence). DNA of the CDR3: TGTGCCAGCAGTCCCCAGGGCGGGACGGAACTAGCGGGGGGGATGTACAATGAGCAGTTCTTC. Amino acid sequence: CASSPQGGTELAGGMYNEQFF.

This rearrangement joins TRBV6-5 to TRBJ1-6; TRBD1 matches at 10 bases. The CDR3 totals 15 residues. Germline V gene data show CDR1 as MNHEY and CDR2 as SVGAGI. V lost 6 bases to trimming and J lost 9 bases; unmatched junction nucleotides: 8. CDR3 amino acids: CASRGGTGVSSPLHF. CDR3 DNA sequence: TGTGCCAGCAGGGGAGGGACAGGGGTTAGTTCACCCCTCCACTTT.

This clone appeared once. This chain joins TRBV9 and TRBJ2-7, with 9 bases fitting TRBD1. Unmatched junction bases numbered 7, after V lost 0 bases and J lost 3 bases. Germline V lookup: CDR1 SGDLS, CDR2 YYNGEE. This CDR3 is built from 16 residues. The CDR3 loop reads CASSVDPGQGYYEQYF. The CDR3, as DNA: TGTGCCAGCAGCGTAGATCCGGGACAGGGTTACTACGAGCAGTACTTC.

The genes are TRBV2 and TRBJ1-5; TRBD1 matches 8 bases. The CDR3 length is 16 residues. CDR1 and CDR2 from the germline V gene are SNHLY and FYNNEI. With V trimmed by 7 bases and J by 3 bases, 11 bases remained unmatched. The chain's CDR3 is CASTITRTGPNQPQHF. The CDR3 nucleotides are TGTGCCAGCACTATTACCAGGACAGGGCCCAATCAGCCCCAGCATTTT.

The genes are TRBV10-3 and TRBJ1-3, with D possibly TRBD1 on 6 matching bases. Looked up from germline, CDR1 is ENHRY and CDR2 is SYGVKD. The CDR3 length is 17 residues. Trimming pared 2 bases from V and 0 bases from J, leaving 14 bases between. In DNA, the CDR3 is TGTGCCATCAGTGAGCTAAAGACAGGAACCTCTGGAAACACCATATATTTT. Residues: CAISELKTGTSGNTIYF.

The chain is built from TRBV5-1 and TRBJ1-2; D is uncertain. Germline V gives CDR1 SGHRS, CDR2 YFSETQ. The CDR3 consists of 12 residues. V shed 1 base and J shed 6 bases, with 7 bases lying between them. CDR3 protein: CASSLWEDGYTF. The CDR3 bases are TGCGCCAGCAGCTTGTGGGAGGATGGCTACACCTTC.

The chain links TRBV7-9 to TRBJ1-2; D unresolved. CDR3 size: 17 residues. In germline, CDR1 is SEHNR, CDR2 FQNEAQ (reference sequence). V was pared by 3 bases and J by 5 bases, with 22 bases between. CDR3 amino acids: CASSLELGREGSYGYTF. The CDR3 bases are TGTGCCAGCAGCTTGGAACTAGGCCGCGAGGGCTCTTATGGCTACACCTTC. Combining the CDR3 with reference TRBV7-9 and TRBJ1-2 gives the whole variable domain DTGVSQNPRHKITKRGQNVTFRCDPISEHNRLYWYRQTLGQGPEFLTYFQNEAQLEKSRLLSDRFSAERPKGSFSTLEIQRTEQGDSAMYLCASSLELGREGSYGYTFGSGTRLTVV.

This clone has just one count. The chain uses TRBV5-1 and TRBJ2-1; TRBD2 agrees at 13 bases. V dropped 4 bases and J dropped 1; count of bases not matched to a gene: 8. In germline, CDR1 is SGHRS, CDR2 YFSETQ. This CDR3 spans 18 amino acids. The CDR3 nucleotides are TGCGCCAGCAGCCTACCGACTAGCGGGGGGCCTTCCTACAATGAGCAGTTCTTC. This sequence encodes CASSLPTSGGPSYNEQFF.

The chain combines TRBV27 with TRBJ2-7; D possibly corresponds to TRBD1 (5 bases). V shed 4 bases and J shed 3 bases, with 16 bases lying between them. The CDR3 spans 15 residues. The germline CDR1 and CDR2 sequences are MNHEY and SMNVEV (reference sequence). The DNA for the CDR3 is TGTGCCAGCAGTTCCCGGGCAGGGATGAACTACGAGCAGTACTTC. This gives the protein CASSSRAGMNYEQYF.

V and J are TRBV6-1 and TRBJ1-5; D unclear. The CDR3 is 15 amino acids. Trimming took 3 bases from V and 4 from J, leaving 13 bases between them. CDR1 and CDR2 (germline): MNHNS, SASEGT. CDR3 amino acids: CASSEIGELNQPQHF. Written as DNA, the CDR3 is TGTGCCAGCAGTGAGATCGGGGAACTGAATCAGCCCCAGCATTTT.

This sequence joins TRBV10-3 and TRBJ2-1, with 8 bases aligning to TRBD2. CDR1 is ENHRY and CDR2 is SYGVKD in the germline V gene. The ends lost 0 bases at V and 2 bases at J; junction bases unmatched: 6. The CDR3 runs 17 residues. CDR3 nucleotide sequence: TGTGCCATCAGTGAGTCGATAGGCGGGGGGACCTACAATGAGCAGTTCTTC. This sequence encodes CAISESIGGGTYNEQFF.

CDR3 residues: CASSHPDRDNSPLHF. In DNA form, the CDR3 reads TGCGCCAGCAGCCACCCCGACAGGGATAATTCACCCCTCCACTTT. This chain joins TRBV4-1 and TRBJ1-6, with 7 bases fitting TRBD1. This CDR3 spans 15 amino acids. V lost 3 bases to trimming and J lost 5 bases; unmatched junction nucleotides: 4. Germline CDR1 and CDR2: MGHRA and YSYEKL.

This clone was recorded once. The rearrangement uses TRBV30 and TRBJ1-2; TRBD1 is a possible D gene (6 bases). The CDR3 extends over 16 amino acids. Germline V gene data show CDR1 as GTSNPN and CDR2 as SVGIG (reference sequence). V was trimmed by 2 bases and J by 4 bases, leaving 20 bases between them. As DNA, the CDR3 is TGTGCCTGGAGTCCTACAGACAGGCCCAGAGGCTATGGCTACACCTTC. Translation: CAWSPTDRPRGYGYTF.

This clone was observed a few times. The chain employs TRBV29-1 and TRBJ2-7; D is possibly TRBD1 (5 bases). The V gene lost 5 bases and the J gene lost 5 bases, with 13 bases spanning the gap. CDR1 SQVTM and CDR2 ANQGSEA come from the germline V gene. The CDR3 spans 12 residues. The CDR3 coding sequence is TGCAGCGTTCAAAGGGGTCCCCACGAGCAGTACTTC. It codes for CSVQRGPHEQYF.